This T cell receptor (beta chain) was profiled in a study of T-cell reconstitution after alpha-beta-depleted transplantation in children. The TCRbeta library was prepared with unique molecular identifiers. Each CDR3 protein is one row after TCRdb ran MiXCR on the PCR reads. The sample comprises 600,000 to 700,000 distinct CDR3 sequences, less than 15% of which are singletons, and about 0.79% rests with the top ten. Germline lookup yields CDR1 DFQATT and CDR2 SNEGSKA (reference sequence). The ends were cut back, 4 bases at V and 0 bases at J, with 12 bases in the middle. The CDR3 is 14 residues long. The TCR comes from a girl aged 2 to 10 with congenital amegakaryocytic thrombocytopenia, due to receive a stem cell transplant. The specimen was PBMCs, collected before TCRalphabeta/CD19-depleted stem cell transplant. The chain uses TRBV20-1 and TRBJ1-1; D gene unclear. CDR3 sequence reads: CSANSAWVNTEAFF. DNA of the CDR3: TGCAGTGCTAACAGCGCCTGGGTGAACACTGAAGCTTTCTTT.